Reported below is one T cell receptor beta chain. Germline V gene lookup returns CDR1 SGHNT and CDR2 YYREEE (reference sequence). The CDR3 runs 15 residues. Trimming took off 5 bases at V and 0 bases at J, with 14 bases between the two ends. Sequencing was performed with immunoSEQ multiplex PCR; in TCRdb, only in-frame clones are kept and a portion is missing. The data show tens of thousands of clones, 79% seen once. This specimen comes from a study of blood T cell repertoires in COVID-19. The sample taken for sequencing was peripheral blood. The source is a human donor in a cohort sampled during active COVID-19. This chain connects TRBV5-4 to TRBJ1-1; unclear D gene. CDR3 residues: CASRPRVGVNTEAFF. Written as DNA, the CDR3 is TGTGCCAGCAGGCCCCGGGTGGGAGTGAACACTGAAGCTTTCTTT.